This entry lists 30 T cell receptor beta chains sequenced from one sample in a study of shared clonotypes between healthy human individuals. Sequencing used immunoSEQ multiplex PCR; TCRdb keeps in-frame clones, though not all of them. The profile shows under 2.5 million clones, around 90% of them singletons. Specimen: naive CD4+ T cells from PBMCs. Specified subset: CD45RA+ positively selected. Receptor source: a man in his late teens or twenties in good health. Some clones in this sample may be carry-over from other donors' samples.

The CDR3 DNA is TGTGCCAGCAGTTCACCCGGGTCCATGAACACTGAAGCTTTCTTT. It is translated as CASSSPGSMNTEAFF. This sequence joins TRBV28 and TRBJ1-1; D ambiguous. The V end lost 4 bases, the J end lost 0 bases, and 12 bases lay between the germline ends. The CDR3 runs 15 residues. Germline values: CDR1 MDHEN, CDR2 SYDVKM.

V gene TRBV5-1 combines with J gene TRBJ2-3; D is perhaps TRBD2 (5 bases). The CDR3 extends over 15 amino acids. V lost 3 bases and J 0 bases, leaving 11 bases between the germline ends. Per the germline V gene, CDR1 is SGHRS and CDR2 is YFSETQ. The CDR3: CASSSDFPSTDTQYF. CDR3 sequence (DNA): TGCGCCAGCAGCTCGGACTTCCCTAGCACAGATACGCAGTATTTT.

V and J are TRBV19 and TRBJ1-2; 8 bases are a match to TRBD1. Germline values: CDR1 LNHDA, CDR2 SQIVND (reference sequence). Germline trimming cut 3 bases from V and 5 bases from J; bases unmatched to any gene: 5. This CDR3 has 14 residues. CDR3 DNA: TGTGCCAGTAGTATTACCAGGGGGCAATATGGCTACACCTTC. Translated: CASSITRGQYGYTF.

This sequence joins TRBV19 and TRBJ2-2; 8 positions match TRBD2. V was pared by 4 bases and J by 4 bases, with 5 bases of the junction left unmatched. The CDR3 consists of 15 residues. Germline CDR1 reads LNHDA; CDR2 reads SQIVND (reference sequence). This CDR3 is CASSTGLVTTGELFF. The CDR3 DNA is TGTGCCAGTAGTACGGGACTAGTTACCACCGGGGAGCTGTTTTTT.

The chain joins TRBV28 to TRBJ2-7, with D perhaps matching TRBD2 (6 bases). The CDR3 loop spans 16 amino acids. Germline values: CDR1 MDHEN, CDR2 SYDVKM. V was clipped by 7 bases and J by 7 bases, with 26 bases between them. CDR3 amino acids: CASTVVGSRRGREQYF. The CDR3 nucleotides read TGTGCCAGCACCGTTGTCGGAAGCCGGCGGGGTCGGGAGCAGTACTTC.

The gene calls are TRBV7-2 and TRBJ2-7; 7 bases are a match to TRBD1. J was trimmed by 1 base and V by 4 bases; bases with no gene match: 10. The CDR3 has 16 residues. The V gene's germline CDR1 is SGHTA and CDR2 FQGNSA. This chain's CDR3 is CASSSPEGAPSYEQYF. The CDR3 DNA reads as TGTGCCAGCAGCTCCCCCGAGGGGGCGCCTTCCTACGAGCAGTACTTC. The variable domain in full, completed from reference TRBV7-2 and TRBJ2-7, reads GAGVSQSPSNKVTEKGKDVELRCDPISGHTALYWYRQSLGQGLEFLIYFQGNSAPDKSGLPSDRFSAERTGGSVSTLTIQRTQQEDSAVYLCASSSPEGAPSYEQYFGPGTRLTVT.

The chain recombines TRBV14 with TRBJ2-7; 9 bases map to TRBD1. Per the germline V gene, CDR1 is SGHDN and CDR2 is FVKESK. The V gene end was trimmed by 0 bases and the J gene end by 7 bases; junction bases not matched to a gene: 7. The CDR3 spans 15 residues. The CDR3 region is CASSQDWDRVWEQYF. Here the CDR3 DNA reads TGTGCCAGCAGCCAAGATTGGGACAGGGTTTGGGAGCAGTACTTC. The full variable domain, rest sourced from reference TRBV14 and TRBJ2-7, is EAGVTQFPSHSVIEKGQTVTLRCDPISGHDNLYWYRRVMGKEIKFLLHFVKESKQDESGMPNNRFLAERTGGTYSTLKVQPAELEDSGVYFCASSQDWDRVWEQYFGPGTRLTVT.

This chain links TRBV6-6 with TRBJ2-4, with D tentatively TRBD2 (6 bases). Germline assignment: CDR1 MNHNY and CDR2 SVGAGI (reference sequence). The CDR3 loop spans 15 amino acids. V was trimmed by 5 bases and J by 8 bases, leaving 19 bases between them. CDR3 coding DNA: TGTGCCAGCAGTAACCTCGGGCTAGCGTCGGACATTCAGTACTTC. Residues: CASSNLGLASDIQYF.

J is TRBJ2-1 and V is TRBV10-1, with TRBD2 matching 15 bases. Germline assignment: CDR1 WNHNN and CDR2 SYGVQD (reference sequence). With V trimmed by 4 bases and J by 4 bases, 2 bases remained unmatched. The CDR3 has 16 residues. CDR3 nucleotides: TGCGCCAGCAGTGGGGGGACTAGCGGGAGGTACAATGAGCAGTTCTTC. It codes for CASSGGTSGRYNEQFF.

The sample holds one count of this clone. A much larger clone differs by one base, so this may be a read error. The sample contains more than one DNA sequence encoding this CDR3. The chain uses TRBV2 and TRBJ2-5; unclear D gene. V lost 5 bases and J 1 base, leaving 2 bases between the germline ends. Germline V CDR1 and CDR2: SNHLY, FYNNEI. The CDR3 consists of 11 residues. DNA of the CDR3: TGTGCCAGCAGTTCCCAAGAGACCCAGTACTTC. It codes for CASSSQETQYF.

This clone was counted between two and nine times. The V and J genes are TRBV7-3 and TRBJ1-2, with a tentative D call TRBD1 (6 bases). V dropped 5 bases and J dropped 8 bases, with 15 bases sitting between them. Looked up from germline, CDR1 is SGHTA and CDR2 is FQGTGA. The CDR3 covers 13 residues. The CDR3 protein is CASSPGGLIGYTF. CDR3 DNA: TGTGCCAGCAGCCCGGGGGGGCTGATAGGCTACACCTTC.

The gene calls are TRBV29-1 and TRBJ1-1, with TRBD1 identical over 7 bases. V dropped 6 bases and J dropped 11; count of bases not matched to a gene: 6. The CDR3 extends over 10 amino acids. Per germline, CDR1 SQVTM and CDR2 ANQGSEA. The CDR3 here is CSVEQGQAFF. The CDR3 nucleotides read TGCAGCGTCGAACAGGGGCAGGCTTTCTTT. Combining the CDR3 with reference TRBV29-1 and TRBJ1-1 gives the whole variable domain SAVISQKPSRDICQRGTSLTIQCQVDSQVTMMFWYRQQPGQSLTLIATANQGSEATYESGFVIDKFPISRPNLTFSTLTVSNMSPEDSSIYLCSVEQGQAFFGQGTRLTVV.

The chain carries TRBV30 and TRBJ2-7; TRBD2 agrees at 13 bases. The CDR3 extends over 15 amino acids. J lost 6 bases, V lost 5 bases, and 10 bases had no gene match. CDR1 and CDR2 (germline): GTSNPN, SVGIG (reference sequence). CDR3 sequence: CAWEIGLAGVGEQYF. In DNA form, the CDR3 reads TGTGCCTGGGAGATAGGACTAGCGGGAGTGGGCGAGCAGTACTTC.

The chain combines TRBV7-9 with TRBJ2-2; 8 bases are shared with TRBD1. CDR1 and CDR2 from the germline V gene are SEHNR and FQNEAQ (reference sequence). The ends lost 4 bases at V and 6 bases at J; junction bases unmatched: 4. This CDR3 has 14 residues. CDR3 in DNA: TGTGCCAGCAGCTCGGACAGGGCAGCCGGGGAGCTGTTTTTT. Residues: CASSSDRAAGELFF.

The J gene is TRBJ1-2, the V gene TRBV5-4; D is perhaps TRBD1 (5 bases). CDR3 size: 11 residues. CDR1 and CDR2 from the germline V gene are SGHNT and YYREEE (reference sequence). The ends were cut back, 2 bases at V and 8 bases at J, with 7 bases in the middle. CDR3 nucleotide sequence: TGTGCCAGCAGCTTCAACAGGGGCTACACCTTC. It is translated as CASSFNRGYTF.

V gene TRBV28 combines with J gene TRBJ1-1; a weak D match, TRBD1 (6 bases). CDR3 length: 15 amino acids. The germline V gene encodes CDR1 MDHEN and CDR2 SYDVKM. The V end lost 5 bases, the J end lost 3 bases, and 16 bases lay between the germline ends. The CDR3 spells CASSPRSTGYTEAFF. DNA for the CDR3: TGTGCCAGCAGTCCCCGGTCAACAGGGTACACTGAAGCTTTCTTT.

V is TRBV10-1 and J is TRBJ2-7; D might be TRBD1 or TRBD2, each matching 5 bases. CDR1 and CDR2 (germline): WNHNN, SYGVQD (reference sequence). Trimming removed 3 bases at V and 2 bases at J, with 11 bases between. This CDR3 is 14 amino acids long. CDR3 loop: CASSEHGTPYEQYF. DNA for the CDR3: TGCGCCAGCAGTGAACACGGGACCCCCTACGAGCAGTACTTC.

The chain joins TRBV18 to TRBJ2-3; a weak D match, TRBD1 (7 bases). In germline, CDR1 is KGHSH, CDR2 LQKENI. The CDR3 contains 15 residues. Between the trimmed V and J ends, which lost 3 bases and 5 bases, there was a span of 15 bases. The DNA for the CDR3 is TGTGCCAGCTCACCCAGACAGGGAGGAATAGATACGCAGTATTTT. Translation: CASSPRQGGIDTQYF.

The chain employs TRBV5-1 and TRBJ1-3; tentatively, D is TRBD1 (5 bases). Between the trimmed V and J ends, which lost 3 bases and 0 bases, there was a span of 10 bases. Germline-derived CDR1 and CDR2 are SGHRS and YFSETQ. The CDR3 is made up of 15 amino acids. The CDR3 sequence is CASSSTGLSGNTIYF. In nucleotides, the CDR3 is TGCGCCAGCAGCTCCACGGGACTCTCTGGAAACACCATATATTTT.

The rearrangement joins TRBV6-5 to TRBJ2-5, with TRBD2 matching 10 bases. Trimming at V came to 0 bases and at J to 5 bases, leaving 6 bases not matched to a gene. Germline CDR1 reads MNHEY; CDR2 reads SVGAGI. This CDR3 is 16 amino acids long. The CDR3 DNA reads TGTGCCAGCAGTTACTCCCCTAGCGGGAGTGGGGAGACCCAGTACTTC. Its translation is CASSYSPSGSGETQYF.

V gene TRBV28 combines with J gene TRBJ2-7, with D possibly matching TRBD2 (6 bases). Looked up from germline, CDR1 is MDHEN and CDR2 is SYDVKM. Trimming removed 3 bases from V and 0 bases from J, with 15 bases in between. This CDR3 has 16 amino acids. The CDR3 loop reads CASSFSGLQSSYEQYF. CDR3 coding DNA: TGTGCCAGCAGTTTCTCGGGACTTCAGAGCTCCTACGAGCAGTACTTC.

The chain has TRBV5-1 and TRBJ1-1; a possible D gene is TRBD1 (5 bases). Trimming pared 4 bases from V and 2 bases from J, leaving 15 bases between. The V gene's germline CDR1 is SGHRS and CDR2 YFSETQ. CDR3 size: 15 residues. CDR3 bases: TGCGCCAGCAGCCCCCTCGGGACGGTAAACACTGAAGCTTTCTTT. Encoded protein: CASSPLGTVNTEAFF.

This rearrangement joins TRBV9 to TRBJ2-4; D possibly corresponds to TRBD1 (6 bases). Between the trimmed V and J ends, which lost 3 bases and 2 bases, there was a span of 15 bases. Germline values: CDR1 SGDLS, CDR2 YYNGEE. The CDR3 extends over 16 amino acids. In DNA form, the CDR3 reads TGTGCCAGCAGCGCGAGCCCTCAGGGGACCAAAAACATTCAGTACTTC. This gives the protein CASSASPQGTKNIQYF.

The CDR3 protein is CASGSGTGIYGYTF. The CDR3 nucleotides are TGTGCCAGCGGGTCGGGGACAGGGATCTATGGCTACACCTTC. V gene TRBV5-5 combines with J gene TRBJ1-2; 9 bases match TRBD1. V lost 7 bases to trimming and J lost 4 bases; unmatched junction nucleotides: 8. The CDR3 has 14 residues. Germline V CDR1 and CDR2: SGHKS, YYEKEE (reference sequence).

The chain joins TRBV28 to TRBJ1-5; 8 bases fit TRBD1. This CDR3 has 17 residues. The germline CDR1 and CDR2 sequences are MDHEN and SYDVKM. V was clipped by 5 bases and J by 0 bases; unmatched bases: 9. CDR3 nucleotides: TGTGCCAGCAGTGACACTGACAGGGGAGGTAGCAATCAGCCCCAGCATTTT. Translation gives CASSDTDRGGSNQPQHF.

The chain carries TRBV19 and TRBJ2-5; 9 nucleotides line up with TRBD2. The CDR3 loop spans 17 amino acids. CDR1 is LNHDA, CDR2 SQIVND, per germline (reference sequence). Trimming removed 1 base from V and 1 base from J; junction bases left unmatched: 7. CDR3 sequence (DNA): TGTGCCAGTAGTATAGTAACTAGCGGGCTTCTCCAAGAGACCCAGTACTTC. It translates to CASSIVTSGLLQETQYF.

The chain carries TRBV7-9 and TRBJ2-7; 7 bases agree with TRBD1. The CDR3 has 12 residues. V shed 8 bases, J shed 3 bases, and the junction held 4 bases outside the gene matches. Germline CDR1 SEHNR, CDR2 FQNEAQ (reference sequence). The CDR3 region has the DNA TGTGCCAGCGAGGGACAGATCTACGAGCAGTACTTC. Translation: CASEGQIYEQYF.

In the case of this clone: Other DNA variants within this sample encode the same CDR3. The gene calls are TRBV28 and TRBJ2-5; 7 positions agree with TRBD2. The CDR3 loop spans 13 amino acids. Per the germline V gene, CDR1 is MDHEN and CDR2 is SYDVKM. J gave up 2 bases and V 3 bases, and 0 bases lay outside the gene matches. The CDR3 DNA reads TGTGCCAGCAGTTTGGGAGGGCAAGAGACCCAGTACTTC. Translating it yields CASSLGGQETQYF. Combining the CDR3 with reference TRBV28 and TRBJ2-5 gives the whole variable domain DVKVTQSSRYLVKRTGEKVFLECVQDMDHENMFWYRQDPGLGLRLIYFSYDVKMKEKGDIPEGYSVSREKKERFSLILESASTNQTSMYLCASSLGGQETQYFGPGTRLLVL.

In the case of this clone: The CDR3 carries no conserved terminal phenylalanine or tryptophan, so it likely arises from a read error. Because the CDR3's place on the DNA is in doubt, the DNA is left out and the CDR3 is given as listed by TCRdb. The CDR3 here is CASGTGAL. V gene TRBV6-1 combines with J gene TRBJ1-1; no DNA check was done on the table's D call, TRBD1. Germline V gene sequence: CDR1 MNHNS, CDR2 SASEGT. The CDR3 sequence runs 8 residues, both termini included.

This sequence joins TRBV5-1 and TRBJ2-1, with TRBD2 identical over 11 bases. The J segment lost 3 bases and the V segment lost 0 bases, leaving 5 bases of the junction unmatched. There are 17 residues in the CDR3. Per the germline V gene, CDR1 is SGHRS and CDR2 is YFSETQ. The CDR3 sequence is CASSLVPTSGNYNEQFF. The CDR3 coding sequence is TGCGCCAGCAGCTTGGTGCCGACTAGCGGGAACTACAATGAGCAGTTCTTC.